Detailed here is one T cell receptor (beta chain). As yet, its antigen is unknown. Germline CDR1 and CDR2: SEHNR and FQNEAQ (reference sequence). The CDR3 sequence is 15 residues long. V gave up 6 bases and J gave up 2 bases, with 13 bases separating them. The data were produced by immunoSEQ multiplex PCR, yet TCRdb's version contains in-frame clones alone and is incomplete. The repertoire includes around 500,000 clones, 78% of them detected once, and approximately 12% sits in the top ten. This sample was included in a study of shared clonotypes between healthy human individuals. Findings of the study overall: The researchers took only blood, and tissue repertoires probably look different.

Roughly 90 million PBMCs served as the genomic DNA source for unsorted samples. This sequence was found in a woman between 35 and 50 years old in good health. Some clones in this sample may be carry-over from other donors' samples. The chain employs TRBV7-9 and TRBJ2-2; D remains ambiguous. Sequences were obtained from PBMCs. The CDR3 sequence: CASRSLTVNTGELFF. Here the CDR3 DNA reads TGTGCCAGCAGATCTCTGACGGTTAACACCGGGGAGCTGTTTTTT. Full variable domain (outside the CDR3, taken from reference TRBV7-9 and TRBJ2-2): DTGVSQNPRHKITKRGQNVTFRCDPISEHNRLYWYRQTLGQGPEFLTYFQNEAQLEKSRLLSDRFSAERPKGSFSTLEIQRTEQGDSAMYLCASRSLTVNTGELFFGEGSRLTVL.